These 32 T cell receptor beta chains were sequenced from one sample in a study of post-analysis software for immune sequencing data. General study findings and limits: Among four to six TRBV segments more frequent in patients than controls were TRBV5-6, TRBV5-1 and TRBV20-1.

Unique molecular identifiers were carried by the TCR beta cDNA libraries. MiXCR, applied by TCRdb to the PCR reads, yields one record per CDR3 protein. Counted here are about half a million distinct CDR3 sequences, roughly 34% occurring once; the ten biggest clones make up about 6%. These receptors are not linked to any known antigen. Specimen: blood. The source of these receptors is a girl aged 2-17 years with multiple sclerosis.

V usage is TRBV2 and J usage is TRBJ1-5, with 7 bases fitting TRBD1. Germline values: CDR1 SNHLY, CDR2 FYNNEI. The trim removed 6 bases at V and 2 bases at J, leaving 7 bases unmatched. The CDR3 covers 15 residues. CDR3 protein: CASSPGQMGNQPQHF. In nucleotides, the CDR3 is TGTGCCAGCAGCCCGGGACAGATGGGCAATCAGCCCCAGCATTTT.

This clonotype has only a few counts. This chain links TRBV5-1 with TRBJ1-1; tentatively, D is TRBD1 (5 bases). The V gene's germline CDR1 is SGHRS and CDR2 YFSETQ. Trimming pared 3 bases from V and 3 bases from J, leaving 9 bases between. The CDR3 is 13 residues long. The CDR3: CASSSGGDTEAFF. In DNA, the CDR3 is TGCGCCAGCAGCTCGGGAGGGGACACTGAAGCTTTCTTT. Full variable domain (missing parts from reference TRBV5-1 and TRBJ1-1): KAGVTQTPRYLIKTRGQQVTLSCSPISGHRSVSWYQQTPGQGLQFLFEYFSETQRNKGNFPGRFSGRQFSNSRSEMNVSTLELGDSALYLCASSSGGDTEAFFGQGTRLTVV.

The genes are TRBV6-6 and TRBJ2-3, with no clear D. The germline V gene encodes CDR1 MNHNY and CDR2 SVGAGI (reference sequence). The V gene lost 6 bases and the J gene lost 5 bases, with 9 bases spanning the gap. This CDR3 is 12 amino acids long. For the CDR3, the DNA is TGTGCCAGCAGAATGTCCCGAGATACGCAGTATTTT. Its translation: CASRMSRDTQYF.

This clonotype was seen a few times. J is TRBJ1-6 and V is TRBV10-3; TRBD1 aligns across 10 bases. This CDR3 has 17 amino acids. The J segment lost 7 bases and the V segment lost 1 base, leaving 7 bases of the junction unmatched. Germline lookup yields CDR1 ENHRY and CDR2 SYGVKD. As DNA, the CDR3 is TGTGCCATCAGTGAGTACGGGACAGGGGAGGCCAATTCACCCCTCCACTTT. Its protein is CAISEYGTGEANSPLHF.

V usage is TRBV7-9 and J usage is TRBJ1-1; D is unclear. This CDR3 is 16 amino acids long. Germline CDR1 is SEHNR and CDR2 is FQNEAQ (reference sequence). Trimming took off 1 base at V and 0 bases at J, with 12 bases between the two ends. The CDR3 DNA reads TGTGCCAGCAGCTTAGGCAGGTCCCCCCTGAACACTGAAGCTTTCTTT. Translated, it gives CASSLGRSPLNTEAFF.

V usage is TRBV5-1 and J usage is TRBJ1-4, with TRBD1 matching over 7 bases. CDR3 length: 14 amino acids. After removal of 5 bases from V and 4 bases from J, the junction contained 5 bases not matched to a gene. Germline assignment: CDR1 SGHRS and CDR2 YFSETQ. The CDR3 nucleotides read TGCGCCAGCAGGGAGGGACAGTTTAATGAAAAACTGTTTTTT. This encodes CASREGQFNEKLFF.

This chain links TRBV7-9 with TRBJ1-1; 8 bases match TRBD1. The V and J ends lost 0 bases and 0 bases, in that order; junction bases with no gene match: 6. The CDR3 covers 17 residues. The germline V gene encodes CDR1 SEHNR and CDR2 FQNEAQ (reference sequence). CDR3 sequence (DNA): TGTGCCAGCAGCTTAGCGCCCAGGGGGCGTATGAACACTGAAGCTTTCTTT. Translation gives CASSLAPRGRMNTEAFF.

J is TRBJ1-1 and V is TRBV10-3; D remains ambiguous. The CDR3 is 15 residues long. Trimming took off 0 bases at V and 1 base at J, with 9 bases between the two ends. Germline V lookup: CDR1 ENHRY, CDR2 SYGVKD. The DNA of the CDR3 is TGTGCCATCAGTGAGTCTTGGGCACCGAACACTGAAGCTTTCTTT. Its protein is CAISESWAPNTEAFF.

This clonotype came up a few times. The gene calls are TRBV10-1 and TRBJ2-5; D possibly corresponds to TRBD2 (5 bases). The CDR3 has 16 amino acids. The germline CDR1 and CDR2 sequences are WNHNN and SYGVQD (reference sequence). V lost 6 bases and J 1 base, leaving 18 bases between the germline ends. Here the CDR3 reads CASRAGGPLSQETQYF. The CDR3 DNA reads TGCGCCAGCAGAGCAGGAGGACCCCTGTCCCAAGAGACCCAGTACTTC.

This clonotype has more than one count but fewer than ten. The rearrangement uses TRBV7-9 and TRBJ2-5, with 8 bases that match TRBD1. The CDR3 length is 16 residues. Trimming cost V 5 bases and J 1 base; bases outside gene matches: 9. The germline gives CDR1 SEHNR, CDR2 FQNEAQ (reference sequence). CDR3 loop: CASSPGHRGFQETQYF. In DNA, the CDR3 is TGTGCCAGCAGCCCTGGGCACAGGGGGTTCCAAGAGACCCAGTACTTC. Complete variable domain (other parts from reference TRBV7-9 and TRBJ2-5): DTGVSQNPRHKITKRGQNVTFRCDPISEHNRLYWYRQTLGQGPEFLTYFQNEAQLEKSRLLSDRFSAERPKGSFSTLEIQRTEQGDSAMYLCASSPGHRGFQETQYFGPGTRLLVL.

The chain combines TRBV5-1 with TRBJ2-1; 7 bases align to TRBD2. Germline CDR1 reads SGHRS; CDR2 reads YFSETQ. CDR3 length: 17 amino acids. With V trimmed by 1 base and J by 0 bases, 7 bases remained unmatched. The CDR3 DNA reads as TGCGCCAGCAGCTTGATGGGGAGCGGGGCCTCCTACAATGAGCAGTTCTTC. This codes for CASSLMGSGASYNEQFF. Supplemented by reference TRBV5-1 and TRBJ2-1, the full variable domain reads KAGVTQTPRYLIKTRGQQVTLSCSPISGHRSVSWYQQTPGQGLQFLFEYFSETQRNKGNFPGRFSGRQFSNSRSEMNVSTLELGDSALYLCASSLMGSGASYNEQFFGPGTRLTVL.

This clonotype was found many times. The V gene is TRBV12-3 or TRBV12-4, the J gene TRBJ2-1; 7 bases agree with TRBD2. The junction had 0 bases not matched to a gene; V was cut back by 6 bases and J by 4 bases. The CDR3 extends over 12 amino acids. CDR3 protein: CASSGGYNEQFF. CDR3 in DNA: TGTGCCAGCAGCGGGGGGTACAATGAGCAGTTCTTC.

A remark on this clonotype: This may come from a read error, since a much larger clone is one base off. V and J are TRBV5-1 and TRBJ1-2, with D unresolved. The CDR3 totals 13 residues. Germline V lookup: CDR1 SGHRS, CDR2 YFSETQ. CDR3 DNA: TGCGCCAGCAGCTTGGATCCAGACTATGGCCACACCTTC. Translated: CASSLDPDYGHTF. Using reference TRBV5-1 and TRBJ1-2 for the parts outside the CDR3, the full variable domain is KAGVTQTPRYLIKTRGQQVTLSCSPISGHRSVSWYQQTPGQGLQFLFEYFSETQRNKGNFPGRFSGRQFSNSRSEMNVSTLELGDSALYLCASSLDPDYGHTFGSGTRLTVV.

This clonotype was counted a few times. The genes are TRBV5-4 and TRBJ1-2, with D unclear. V dropped 0 bases and J dropped 4 bases, with 10 bases sitting between them. The germline gives CDR1 SGHNT, CDR2 YYREEE (reference sequence). The CDR3 spans 14 residues. This CDR3 is CASSLEPDPYGYTF. Here the CDR3 DNA reads TGTGCCAGCAGCTTGGAACCGGACCCCTATGGCTACACCTTC. The variable domain in full, completed from reference TRBV5-4 and TRBJ1-2, reads ETGVTQSPTHLIKTRGQQVTLRCSSQSGHNTVSWYQQALGQGPQFIFQYYREEENGRGNFPPRFSGLQFPNYSSELNVNALELDDSALYLCASSLEPDPYGYTFGSGTRLTVV.

The chain couples TRBV2 to TRBJ2-3; TRBD2 is a possible D gene (6 bases). V was cut by 8 bases and J by 1 base, with 16 bases left in between. Looked up from germline, CDR1 is SNHLY and CDR2 is FYNNEI. The CDR3 covers 15 residues. As DNA, the CDR3 is TGTGCCAGCCACTACCTGGGGGGACGCACAGATACGCAGTATTTT. This translates into CASHYLGGRTDTQYF.

The sample holds a few counts of this clonotype. The J gene is TRBJ2-3, the V gene TRBV7-2, with 12 bases fitting TRBD2. V trimming: 3 bases; J trimming: 2 bases; junction bases outside the gene matches: 6. Germline CDR1 reads SGHTA; CDR2 reads FQGNSA. This CDR3 region has 17 residues. The CDR3 DNA reads as TGTGCCAGCAGCTTGCAACTAGCGGGGGGTGACACAGATACGCAGTATTTT. Amino acids: CASSLQLAGGDTDTQYF. The full variable domain, its missing parts supplied by reference TRBV7-2 and TRBJ2-3, is GAGVSQSPSNKVTEKGKDVELRCDPISGHTALYWYRQSLGQGLEFLIYFQGNSAPDKSGLPSDRFSAERTGGSVSTLTIQRTQQEDSAVYLCASSLQLAGGDTDTQYFGPGTRLTVL.

The CDR3 loop is CSVVKDPRIPSRGLGEQYF. CDR3 bases: TGCAGCGTTGTCAAGGACCCGAGGATCCCGTCAAGGGGGCTAGGAGAGCAGTACTTC. The J gene is TRBJ2-7, the V gene TRBV29-1, with 7 bases fitting TRBD1. Trimming removed 4 bases from V and 7 bases from J; junction bases left unmatched: 28. The CDR3 is 19 amino acids. Germline V gene data show CDR1 as SQVTM and CDR2 as ANQGSEA.

This clonotype appeared a few times. The chain links TRBV5-1 to TRBJ2-5; no firm D call. The germline CDR1 and CDR2 sequences are SGHRS and YFSETQ. V was trimmed by 4 bases and J by 2 bases, leaving 15 bases between them. The CDR3 consists of 15 residues. CDR3 bases: TGCGCCAGCAGCCCGACAAGAATCGGACAAGAGACCCAGTACTTC. Translated, it gives CASSPTRIGQETQYF.

In this sample, this clonotype turned up many times. The rearrangement joins TRBV7-6 to TRBJ2-3; D remains ambiguous. In germline, CDR1 is SGHVS, CDR2 FNYEAQ. CDR3 size: 13 residues. Trimming pared 0 bases from V and 5 bases from J, leaving 6 bases between. CDR3 residues: CASSLAPGDTQYF. CDR3 sequence (DNA): TGTGCCAGCAGCTTAGCGCCTGGAGATACGCAGTATTTT.

The chain is built from TRBV7-8 and TRBJ2-5; D remains ambiguous. Trimming pared 8 bases from V and 2 bases from J, leaving 15 bases between. The CDR3 spans 14 residues. Germline V gene sequence: CDR1 SGHVS, CDR2 FQNEAQ. CDR3 protein: CASVGWAEQETQYF. The CDR3 nucleotides read TGTGCCAGCGTCGGGTGGGCGGAGCAAGAGACCCAGTACTTC. The entire variable domain, with the rest obtained from reference TRBV7-8 and TRBJ2-5, is as follows: GAGVSQSPRYKVAKRGQDVALRCDPISGHVSLFWYQQALGQGPEFLTYFQNEAQLDKSGLPSDRFFAERPEGSVSTLKIQRTQQEDSAVYLCASVGWAEQETQYFGPGTRLLVL.

This clonotype was seen more than once but under ten times. The CDR3 protein is CSSGGQETQYF. Written as DNA, the CDR3 is TGCAGCTCGGGGGGCCAGGAGACCCAGTACTTC. The chain links TRBV29-1 to TRBJ2-5, with D perhaps TRBD2 (7 bases). Germline V gene sequence: CDR1 SQVTM, CDR2 ANQGSEA. This CDR3 spans 11 amino acids. V was pared by 8 bases and J by 5 bases, with 12 bases between.

This chain links TRBV4-1 with TRBJ1-2; D possibly corresponds to TRBD1 (5 bases). Deletions cut 0 bases from V and 2 bases from J, with 19 bases between. The germline V gene has CDR1 MGHRA and CDR2 YSYEKL. The CDR3 length is 18 residues. CDR3 region: CASSQDSGRDPWNYGYTF. The CDR3 DNA is TGCGCCAGCAGCCAAGATTCGGGAAGGGACCCTTGGAACTATGGCTACACCTTC.

The chain recombines TRBV7-3 with TRBJ2-2; D not resolved. The V gene's germline CDR1 is SGHTA and CDR2 FQGTGA. The CDR3 is made up of 14 amino acids. V was shortened by 2 bases and J by 4 bases, with 8 bases between the two germline ends. CDR3 residues: CASSLRDGTGELFF. The CDR3 coding sequence is TGTGCCAGCAGCTTACGCGACGGCACCGGGGAGCTGTTTTTT.

The V and J genes are TRBV29-1 and TRBJ1-2; D perhaps matches TRBD1 (5 bases). There are 15 residues in the CDR3. Germline CDR1 SQVTM, CDR2 ANQGSEA. The V end was cut by 3 bases, the J end by 4 bases, with 18 bases between. CDR3 sequence: CSVDGGRGGGYGYTF. CDR3 in DNA: TGCAGCGTTGATGGGGGTCGTGGGGGAGGCTATGGCTACACCTTC.

This clonotype was detected only a few times. The chain couples TRBV5-4 to TRBJ1-2, with D unresolved. The CDR3 totals 11 residues. Germline V gene lookup returns CDR1 SGHNT and CDR2 YYREEE (reference sequence). The germline V and J ends were trimmed by 4 bases and 4 bases, with 5 bases remaining between them. The CDR3 nucleotides are TGTGCCAGCAGCGCCAGCTATGGCTACACCTTC. Protein sequence: CASSASYGYTF.

This clonotype was detected once. This CDR3 is CASSVAQVPDNEQFF. The CDR3, as DNA: TGTGCCAGCAGCGTAGCTCAGGTTCCCGACAATGAGCAGTTCTTC. V is TRBV9 and J is TRBJ2-1, with unresolved D. Germline assignment: CDR1 SGDLS and CDR2 YYNGEE. The CDR3 is 15 residues long. The V end lost 0 bases, the J end lost 5 bases, and 12 bases lay between the germline ends.

In this sample, this clonotype turned up a few times. The rearrangement joins TRBV20-1 to TRBJ1-1; D is perhaps TRBD1 (6 bases). V was clipped by 2 bases and J by 1 base, with 11 bases between them. Per germline, CDR1 DFQATT and CDR2 SNEGSKA (reference sequence). This CDR3 is 14 amino acids long. The CDR3 DNA sequence: TGCAGTGCTAGACAGGGGATGGGGAACACTGAAGCTTTCTTT. Residues: CSARQGMGNTEAFF.

The chain joins TRBV7-9 to TRBJ2-5, with 9 bases fitting TRBD1. The CDR3 runs to 15 residues. Germline V gives CDR1 SEHNR, CDR2 FQNEAQ (reference sequence). Germline trimming cut 5 bases from V and 4 bases from J; bases unmatched to any gene: 8. As DNA, the CDR3 is TGTGCCAGCAGCGGAGGACAGGGGTTGGGAGAGACCCAGTACTTC. It encodes CASSGGQGLGETQYF.

Here the CDR3 reads CAIGREQFF. CDR3 DNA: TGTGCCATCGGGAGAGAGCAGTTCTTC. This chain links TRBV10-3 with TRBJ2-1; the D gene is possibly TRBD2 (5 bases). The V gene's germline CDR1 is ENHRY and CDR2 SYGVKD. V lost 8 bases and J 10 bases, leaving 6 bases between the germline ends. This CDR3 spans 9 amino acids.

The chain employs TRBV10-3 and TRBJ2-1; D is tentatively TRBD1 or TRBD2 (6 bases each). This CDR3 is 16 amino acids long. CDR1 is ENHRY, CDR2 SYGVKD, per germline. V was cut by 2 bases and J by 0 bases, with 11 bases left in between. CDR3 coding DNA: TGTGCCATCAGTGAGACAGGGAGGAGCTCCTACAATGAGCAGTTCTTC. It codes for CAISETGRSSYNEQFF.

This CDR3 is CAMKGGDNYGYTF. CDR3 bases: TGTGCCATGAAAGGTGGGGACAACTATGGCTACACCTTC. V gene TRBV10-3 combines with J gene TRBJ1-2; maybe TRBD1 (5 bases). Trimming left V 9 bases short and J 2 bases short, with 13 bases between. CDR3 size: 13 residues. CDR1 and CDR2 from the germline V gene are ENHRY and SYGVKD.

This clonotype was counted a few times. The CDR3 bases are TGTGCCAGCAGTTCCCGACTTAGCGGCTACACCTTC. Translated: CASSSRLSGYTF. The chain couples TRBV6-5 to TRBJ1-2; D gene ambiguous. V gave up 4 bases and J gave up 8 bases, with 11 bases separating them. This CDR3 is 12 amino acids long. Germline CDR1 MNHEY, CDR2 SVGAGI.